This T cell receptor (beta chain) was profiled in a study of long-term antiretroviral therapy in people with HIV. At the survey level, the v3.0 immunoSEQ assay was run. Assay used: immunoSEQ multiplex PCR; TCRdb lists only in-frame clones, some missing. Counted here are about 21,000 clones, roughly four fifths occurring once; the ten biggest clones make up about 6%. This CDR3 comprises 13 residues. Germline CDR1 is MNHNS and CDR2 is SASEGT. V lost 8 bases and J lost 5; bases outside the gene matches: 5. This sequence originates from a woman in her 30s with HIV. J is TRBJ1-5 and V is TRBV6-1; 8 bases are a match to TRBD1. Specimen: unsorted PBMCs, collected 0.2 years after starting antiretroviral therapy. CDR3 coding DNA: TGTGCCAGCTCAGGGACAGGCCATCAGCCCCAGCATTTT. It is translated as CASSGTGHQPQHF.